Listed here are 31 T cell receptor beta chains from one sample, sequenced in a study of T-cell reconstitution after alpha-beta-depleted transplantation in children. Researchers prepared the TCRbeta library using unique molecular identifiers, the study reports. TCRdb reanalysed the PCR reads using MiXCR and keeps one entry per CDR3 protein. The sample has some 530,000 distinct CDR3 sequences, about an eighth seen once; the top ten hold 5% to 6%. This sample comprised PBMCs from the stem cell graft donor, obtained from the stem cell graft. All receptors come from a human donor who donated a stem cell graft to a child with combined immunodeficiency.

CDR3 amino acids: CASSQDTGLVPETQYF. In DNA form, the CDR3 reads TGCGCCAGCAGCCAAGATACGGGACTAGTGCCGGAGACCCAGTACTTC. This chain uses TRBV4-3 with TRBJ2-5; 8 nucleotides line up with TRBD2. The V and J ends lost 0 bases and 5 bases, in that order; junction bases with no gene match: 8. The CDR3 contains 16 residues. Germline values: CDR1 LGHNA, CDR2 YSLEER.

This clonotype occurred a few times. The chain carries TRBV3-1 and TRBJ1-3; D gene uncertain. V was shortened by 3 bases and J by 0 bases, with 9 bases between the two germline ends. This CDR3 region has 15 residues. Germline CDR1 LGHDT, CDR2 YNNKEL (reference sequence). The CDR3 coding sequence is TGTGCCAGCAGCCATAACAGAGCCTCTGGAAACACCATATATTTT. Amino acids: CASSHNRASGNTIYF.

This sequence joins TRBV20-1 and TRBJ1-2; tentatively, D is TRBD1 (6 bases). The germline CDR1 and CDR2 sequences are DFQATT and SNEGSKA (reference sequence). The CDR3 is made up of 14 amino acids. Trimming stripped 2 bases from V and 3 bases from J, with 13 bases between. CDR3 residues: CSARTRAGDYGYTF. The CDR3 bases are TGCAGTGCTAGAACGAGGGCAGGGGACTATGGCTACACCTTC.

CDR3 sequence: CASSFGTGSQPQHF. The CDR3 DNA reads as TGTGCCAGCAGCTTTGGGACAGGGTCCCAGCCCCAGCATTTT. This chain connects TRBV5-5 to TRBJ1-5; TRBD1 aligns across 9 bases. Per germline, CDR1 SGHKS and CDR2 YYEKEE (reference sequence). Trimming removed 2 bases from V and 7 bases from J; junction bases left unmatched: 4. The CDR3 is made up of 14 amino acids.

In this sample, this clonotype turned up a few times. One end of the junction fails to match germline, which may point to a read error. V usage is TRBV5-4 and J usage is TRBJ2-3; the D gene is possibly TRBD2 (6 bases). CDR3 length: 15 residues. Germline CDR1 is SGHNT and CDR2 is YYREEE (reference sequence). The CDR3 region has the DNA TGTGCCAGCAGGTTGGGCGGGGCCGCTACAGATACGCAGTATTTT. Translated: CASRLGGAATDTQYF.

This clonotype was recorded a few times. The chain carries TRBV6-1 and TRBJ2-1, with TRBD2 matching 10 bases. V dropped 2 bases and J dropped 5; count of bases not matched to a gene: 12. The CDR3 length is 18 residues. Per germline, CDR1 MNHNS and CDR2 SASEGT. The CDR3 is CASSEWPGASGGHNEQFF. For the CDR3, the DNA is TGTGCCAGCAGTGAATGGCCCGGGGCTAGCGGGGGACACAATGAGCAGTTCTTC.

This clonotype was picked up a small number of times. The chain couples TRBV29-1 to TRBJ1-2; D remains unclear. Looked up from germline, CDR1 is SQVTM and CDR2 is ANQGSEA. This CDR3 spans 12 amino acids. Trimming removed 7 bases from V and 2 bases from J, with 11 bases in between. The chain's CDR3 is CSAGTSNYGYTF. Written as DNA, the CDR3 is TGCAGCGCTGGTACCTCCAACTATGGCTACACCTTC.

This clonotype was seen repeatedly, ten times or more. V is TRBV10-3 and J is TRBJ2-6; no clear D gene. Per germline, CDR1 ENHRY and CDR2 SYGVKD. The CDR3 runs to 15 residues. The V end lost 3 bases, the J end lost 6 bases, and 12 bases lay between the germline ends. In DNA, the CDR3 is TGTGCCATCAGTGAATATGGAAGGGAGGCCAACGTCCTGACTTTC. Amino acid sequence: CAISEYGREANVLTF.

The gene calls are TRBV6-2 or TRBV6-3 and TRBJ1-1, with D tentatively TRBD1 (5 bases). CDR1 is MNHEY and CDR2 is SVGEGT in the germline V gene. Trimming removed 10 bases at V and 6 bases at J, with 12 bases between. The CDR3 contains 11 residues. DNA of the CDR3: TGTGCCACGGGGGGATTCCCTGAAGCTTTCTTT. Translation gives CATGGFPEAFF.

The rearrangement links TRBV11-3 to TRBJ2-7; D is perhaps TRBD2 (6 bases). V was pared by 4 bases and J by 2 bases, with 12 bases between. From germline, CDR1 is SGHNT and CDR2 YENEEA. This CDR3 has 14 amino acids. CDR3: CASSSGSQTYEQYF. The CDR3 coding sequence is TGTGCCAGCAGCTCCGGGAGCCAGACCTACGAGCAGTACTTC.

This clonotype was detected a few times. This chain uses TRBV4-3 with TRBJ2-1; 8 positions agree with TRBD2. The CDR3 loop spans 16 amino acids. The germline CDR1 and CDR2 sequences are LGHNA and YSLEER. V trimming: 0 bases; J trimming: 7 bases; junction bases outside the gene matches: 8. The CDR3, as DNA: TGCGCCAGCAGCCAAGATGGAAGCGGGAGTGGGAATGAGCAGTTCTTC. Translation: CASSQDGSGSGNEQFF.

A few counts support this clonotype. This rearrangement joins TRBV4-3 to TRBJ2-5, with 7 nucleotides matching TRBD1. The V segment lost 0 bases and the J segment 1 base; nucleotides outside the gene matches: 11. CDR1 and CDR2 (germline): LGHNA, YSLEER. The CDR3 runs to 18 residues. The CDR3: CASSQEILMGQFQETQYF. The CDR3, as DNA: TGCGCCAGCAGCCAAGAAATTCTTATGGGACAGTTCCAAGAGACCCAGTACTTC.

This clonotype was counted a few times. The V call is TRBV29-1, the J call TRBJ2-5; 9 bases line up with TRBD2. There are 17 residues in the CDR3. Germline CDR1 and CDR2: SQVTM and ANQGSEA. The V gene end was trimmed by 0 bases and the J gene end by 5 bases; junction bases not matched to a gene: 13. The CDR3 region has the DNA TGCAGCGTTGAAGATGGCGGGCTAGCGGGAATGGCCGAGACCCAGTACTTC. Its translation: CSVEDGGLAGMAETQYF.

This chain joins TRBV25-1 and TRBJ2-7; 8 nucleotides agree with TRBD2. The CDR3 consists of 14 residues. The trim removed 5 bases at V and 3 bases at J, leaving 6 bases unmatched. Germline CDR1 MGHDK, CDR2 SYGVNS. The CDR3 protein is CASSTGLDYYEQYF. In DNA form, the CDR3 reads TGTGCCAGCAGTACGGGACTAGACTACTACGAGCAGTACTTC.

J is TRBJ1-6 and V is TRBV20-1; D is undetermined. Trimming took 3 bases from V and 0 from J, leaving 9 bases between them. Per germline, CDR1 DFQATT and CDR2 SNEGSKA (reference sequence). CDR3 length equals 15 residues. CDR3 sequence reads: CSASWQDSYNSPLHF. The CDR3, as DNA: TGCAGTGCTAGTTGGCAGGACTCCTATAATTCACCCCTCCACTTT.

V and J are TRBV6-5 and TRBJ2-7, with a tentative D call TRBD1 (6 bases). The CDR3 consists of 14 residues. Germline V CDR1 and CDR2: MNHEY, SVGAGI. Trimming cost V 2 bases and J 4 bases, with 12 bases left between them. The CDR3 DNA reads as TGTGCCAGCAGTTACGTGAACAGGGTGTACGAGCAGTACTTC. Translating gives CASSYVNRVYEQYF.

The CDR3 DNA reads as TGTGCCAGCAGTGTAGGACAGGGGAGTGAAAAACTGTTTTTT. Amino acids: CASSVGQGSEKLFF. This chain links TRBV12-3 or TRBV12-4 with TRBJ1-4; 9 positions match TRBD1. J lost 7 bases, V lost 5 bases, and 5 bases had no gene match. The CDR3 loop spans 14 amino acids.

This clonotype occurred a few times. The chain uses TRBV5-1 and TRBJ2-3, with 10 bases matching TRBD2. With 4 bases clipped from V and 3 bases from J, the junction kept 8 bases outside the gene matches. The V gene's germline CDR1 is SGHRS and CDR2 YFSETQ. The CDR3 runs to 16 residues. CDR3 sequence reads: CASSATGTSVTDTQYF. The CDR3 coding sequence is TGCGCCAGCAGCGCAACCGGGACTAGCGTAACAGATACGCAGTATTTT.

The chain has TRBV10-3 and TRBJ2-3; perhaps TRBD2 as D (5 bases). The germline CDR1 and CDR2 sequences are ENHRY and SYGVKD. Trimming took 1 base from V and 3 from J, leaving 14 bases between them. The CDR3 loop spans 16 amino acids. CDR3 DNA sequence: TGTGCCATCAGTGAGTTATGGGCGGGCGTTACAGATACGCAGTATTTT. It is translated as CAISELWAGVTDTQYF.

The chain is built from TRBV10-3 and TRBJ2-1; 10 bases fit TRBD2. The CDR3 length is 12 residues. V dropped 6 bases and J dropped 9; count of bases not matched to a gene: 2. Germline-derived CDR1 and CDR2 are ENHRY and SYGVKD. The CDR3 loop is CAISVAGGEQFF. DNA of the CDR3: TGTGCCATCAGCGTAGCGGGAGGTGAGCAGTTCTTC.

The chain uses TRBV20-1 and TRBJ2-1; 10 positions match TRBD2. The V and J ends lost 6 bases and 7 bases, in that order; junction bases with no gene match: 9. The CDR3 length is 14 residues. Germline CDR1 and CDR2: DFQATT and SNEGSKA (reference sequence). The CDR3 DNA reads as TGCAGTGCCCCAAGCGGGGGGGCTTGGAATGAGCAGTTCTTC. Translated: CSAPSGGAWNEQFF.

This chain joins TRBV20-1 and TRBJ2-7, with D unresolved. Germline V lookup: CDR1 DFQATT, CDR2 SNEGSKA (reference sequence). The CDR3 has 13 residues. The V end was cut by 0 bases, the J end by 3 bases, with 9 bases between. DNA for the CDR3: TGCAGTGCTAGAGACATAAGGAGCTACGAGCAGTACTTC. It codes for CSARDIRSYEQYF.

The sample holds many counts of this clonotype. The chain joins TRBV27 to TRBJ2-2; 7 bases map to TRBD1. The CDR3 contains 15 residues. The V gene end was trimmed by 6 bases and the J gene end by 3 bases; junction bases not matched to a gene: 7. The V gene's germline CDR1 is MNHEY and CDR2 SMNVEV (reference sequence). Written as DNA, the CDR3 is TGTGCCAGCAGCTCGCAGGGGGTCGACACCGGGGAGCTGTTTTTT. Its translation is CASSSQGVDTGELFF.

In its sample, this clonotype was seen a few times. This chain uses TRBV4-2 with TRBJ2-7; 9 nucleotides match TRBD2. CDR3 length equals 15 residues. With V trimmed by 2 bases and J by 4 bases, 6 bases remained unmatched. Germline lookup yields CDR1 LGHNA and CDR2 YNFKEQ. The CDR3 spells CASSQISGGLYEQYF. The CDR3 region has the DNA TGTGCCAGCAGCCAAATTAGCGGGGGTCTTTACGAGCAGTACTTC.

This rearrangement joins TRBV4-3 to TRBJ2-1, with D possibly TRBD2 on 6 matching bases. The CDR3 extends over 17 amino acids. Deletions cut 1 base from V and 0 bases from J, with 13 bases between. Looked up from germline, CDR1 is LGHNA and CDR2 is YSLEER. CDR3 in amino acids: CASSQGASVSSYNEQFF. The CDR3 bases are TGCGCCAGCAGCCAAGGAGCTAGCGTGAGCTCCTACAATGAGCAGTTCTTC.

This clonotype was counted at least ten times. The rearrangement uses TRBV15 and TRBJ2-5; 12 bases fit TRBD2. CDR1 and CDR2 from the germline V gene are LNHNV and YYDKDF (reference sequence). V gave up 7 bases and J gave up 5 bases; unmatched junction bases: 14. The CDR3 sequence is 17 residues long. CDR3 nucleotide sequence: TGTGCCACCACCAACTTATGGACTAGCGGGGTCAGGGAGACCCAGTACTTC. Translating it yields CATTNLWTSGVRETQYF.

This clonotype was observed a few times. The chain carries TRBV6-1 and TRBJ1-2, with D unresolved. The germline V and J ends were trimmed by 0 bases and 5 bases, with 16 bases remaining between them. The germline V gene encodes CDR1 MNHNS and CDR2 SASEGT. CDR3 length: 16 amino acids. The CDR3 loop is CASSEALARAGYGYTF. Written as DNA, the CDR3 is TGTGCCAGCAGTGAAGCCCTAGCCCGGGCCGGGTATGGCTACACCTTC.

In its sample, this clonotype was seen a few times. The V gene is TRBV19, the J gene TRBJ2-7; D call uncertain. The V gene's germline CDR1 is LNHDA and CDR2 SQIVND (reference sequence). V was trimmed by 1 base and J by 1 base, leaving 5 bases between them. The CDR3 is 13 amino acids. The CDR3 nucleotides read TGTGCCAGTAGTATAGGGAGATCCTACGAGCAGTACTTC. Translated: CASSIGRSYEQYF.

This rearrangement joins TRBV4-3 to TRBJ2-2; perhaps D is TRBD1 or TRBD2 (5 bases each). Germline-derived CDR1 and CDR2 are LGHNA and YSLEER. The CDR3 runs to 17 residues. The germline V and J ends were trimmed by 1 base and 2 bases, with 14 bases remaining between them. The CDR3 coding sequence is TGCGCCAGCAGCCAAGGAGGGGCGCGGGTTAACACCGGGGAGCTGTTTTTT. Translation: CASSQGGARVNTGELFF.

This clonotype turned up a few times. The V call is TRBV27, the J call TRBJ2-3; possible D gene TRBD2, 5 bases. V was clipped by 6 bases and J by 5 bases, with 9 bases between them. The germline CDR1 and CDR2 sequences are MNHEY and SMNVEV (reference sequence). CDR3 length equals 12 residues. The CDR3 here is CASRKGLDTQYF. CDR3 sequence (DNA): TGTGCCAGCAGAAAAGGACTAGATACGCAGTATTTT.

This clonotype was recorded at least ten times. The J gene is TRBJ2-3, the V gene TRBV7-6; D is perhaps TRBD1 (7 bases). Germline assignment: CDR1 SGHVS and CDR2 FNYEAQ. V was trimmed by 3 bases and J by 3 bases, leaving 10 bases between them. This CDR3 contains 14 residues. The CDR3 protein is CASSFQGGTDTQYF. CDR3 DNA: TGTGCCAGCAGCTTCCAGGGGGGAACAGATACGCAGTATTTT.